These 20 T cell receptor beta chains came from one sample sequenced in a study of CD4 T cells in relation to SARS-CoV-2 and coronaviruses. Here immunoSEQ multiplex PCR was the method, and the copy in TCRdb shows in-frame clones only, minus some. Found here are roughly 25,000 clones, about three quarters of them singletons; the top ten hold 10%. The unexposed donors gave CD4+ T cells in about 2010-2018, prior to COVID-19. Isolation of CD4+ T cells took place after about 9 days in culture. These TCRs' antigens remain unknown. Specimen: CD4+ T cells from PBMCs, cultured in vitro. The receptors derive from a human donor in good health.

The chain links TRBV10-3 to TRBJ2-3; D might be TRBD2 (5 bases). Trimming removed 6 bases at V and 2 bases at J, with 21 bases between. Germline V gene data show CDR1 as ENHRY and CDR2 as SYGVKD. This CDR3 comprises 17 residues. The CDR3 sequence: CAIRGLDSKFNTDTQYF. DNA of the CDR3: TGTGCCATCAGAGGGCTGGACTCAAAATTTAACACAGATACGCAGTATTTT.

This clone was counted only a few times. The chain has TRBV2 and TRBJ2-5; TRBD1 aligns across 9 bases. CDR1 SNHLY and CDR2 FYNNEI come from the germline V gene. Trimming cost V 5 bases and J 3 bases; bases outside gene matches: 4. This CDR3 comprises 14 residues. The CDR3 nucleotides are TGTGCCAGCAGTCGTGACAGGGGGAAAGAGACCCAGTACTTC. Its translation: CASSRDRGKETQYF.

The chain couples TRBV20-1 to TRBJ2-7; TRBD2 might be the D (5 bases). Trimming cost V 6 bases and J 1 base, with 7 bases left between them. CDR3 length: 11 residues. Germline loops: CDR1 DFQATT, CDR2 SNEGSKA (reference sequence). In DNA form, the CDR3 reads TGCAGTGCCGAGGGATCCTACGAGCAGTACTTC. It yields the protein CSAEGSYEQYF.

The gene calls are TRBV2 and TRBJ2-6; 8 nucleotides line up with TRBD2. The CDR3 totals 19 residues. Unmatched junction bases numbered 11, after V lost 4 bases and J lost 0 bases. The germline CDR1 and CDR2 sequences are SNHLY and FYNNEI. The CDR3 DNA reads TGTGCCAGCAGTGTTCCTAGTAGCGGGGCCCGCTCTGGGGCCAACGTCCTGACTTTC. This encodes CASSVPSSGARSGANVLTF.

This clone was observed a few times. This chain links TRBV4-1 with TRBJ2-7, with D possibly matching TRBD1 (5 bases). Trimming stripped 5 bases from V and 4 bases from J, with 18 bases between. The CDR3 sequence is 15 residues long. Germline assignment: CDR1 MGHRA and CDR2 YSYEKL. CDR3 amino acids: CASSEAKGRIYEQYF. CDR3 nucleotides: TGCGCCAGCAGCGAGGCGAAGGGGCGCATTTACGAGCAGTACTTC.

The J gene is TRBJ2-7, the V gene TRBV5-1; 7 nucleotides align to TRBD1. The V gene's germline CDR1 is SGHRS and CDR2 YFSETQ. With V trimmed by 1 base and J by 0 bases, 7 bases remained unmatched. The CDR3 contains 16 residues. This CDR3 is CASSLPQTGNSYEQYF. DNA of the CDR3: TGCGCCAGCAGCTTGCCTCAGACAGGGAACTCCTACGAGCAGTACTTC.

The J gene is TRBJ1-6, the V gene TRBV2; possibly TRBD1 for D (5 bases). CDR1 SNHLY and CDR2 FYNNEI come from the germline V gene. The CDR3 has 15 amino acids. Trimming took 7 bases from V and 7 from J, leaving 17 bases between them. Here the CDR3 reads CASILDSFLNSPLHF. CDR3 in DNA: TGTGCCAGCATTTTAGACAGCTTTCTCAATTCACCCCTCCACTTT. Based on the CDR3 plus reference TRBV2 and TRBJ1-6, the full variable domain is EPEVTQTPSHQVTQMGQEVILRCVPISNHLYFYWYRQILGQKVEFLVSFYNNEISEKSEIFDDQFSVERPDGSNFTLKIRSTKLEDSAMYFCASILDSFLNSPLHFGNGTRLTVT.

This clone has only one observation. The gene calls are TRBV6-4 and TRBJ2-1; TRBD1 or TRBD2 may be the D gene (7 bases each). The germline V and J ends were trimmed by 4 bases and 3 bases, with 13 bases remaining between them. CDR3 length equals 15 residues. Germline V gene data show CDR1 as MRHNA and CDR2 as SNTAGT. The CDR3 DNA reads as TGTGCCAGCAGTGCTGGGGGGGACAGCTACAATGAGCAGTTCTTC. This gives the protein CASSAGGDSYNEQFF.

V is TRBV19 and J is TRBJ1-5; 11 nucleotides line up with TRBD1. Trimming removed 6 bases from V and 4 bases from J; junction bases left unmatched: 5. This CDR3 is 15 amino acids long. Germline-derived CDR1 and CDR2 are LNHDA and SQIVND (reference sequence). The CDR3 DNA reads TGTGCCAGTAGATGGGGGACAGGGGGGAATCAGCCCCAGCATTTT. It is translated as CASRWGTGGNQPQHF.

The chain employs TRBV18 and TRBJ1-4; tentatively, D is TRBD1 (5 bases). Germline CDR1 KGHSH, CDR2 LQKENI. The V gene lost 4 bases and the J gene lost 8 bases, with 17 bases spanning the gap. This CDR3 comprises 15 residues. Here the CDR3 reads CASSRTGTLGEKLFF. CDR3 DNA: TGTGCCAGCTCACGGACCGGGACCTTAGGGGAAAAACTGTTTTTT. Complete variable domain (other parts from reference TRBV18 and TRBJ1-4): NAGVMQNPRHLVRRRGQEARLRCSPMKGHSHVYWYRQLPEEGLKFMVYLQKENIIDESGMPKERFSAEFPKEGPSILRIQQVVRGDSAAYFCASSRTGTLGEKLFFGSGTQLSVL.

This chain links TRBV9 with TRBJ1-4; D is uncertain. Germline V lookup: CDR1 SGDLS, CDR2 YYNGEE. The CDR3 length is 13 residues. V shed 3 bases and J shed 0 bases, with 3 bases lying between them. The CDR3 loop reads CASSASTNEKLFF. The CDR3 DNA is TGTGCCAGCAGCGCTTCAACTAATGAAAAACTGTTTTTT.

The chain combines TRBV11-2 with TRBJ2-1; 10 bases align to TRBD1. This CDR3 comprises 19 residues. The J segment lost 6 bases and the V segment lost 6 bases, leaving 20 bases of the junction unmatched. Germline-derived CDR1 and CDR2 are SGHAT and FQNNGV. This CDR3 is CASRAWGLDRDRGFNEQFF. CDR3 sequence (DNA): TGTGCCAGCAGGGCTTGGGGTCTCGACCGGGACAGGGGTTTCAATGAGCAGTTCTTC.

This chain connects TRBV6-6 to TRBJ2-1, with D unclear. CDR3 length: 16 residues. V was clipped by 0 bases and J by 3 bases, with 12 bases between them. Looked up from germline, CDR1 is MNHNY and CDR2 is SVGAGI (reference sequence). CDR3 nucleotide sequence: TGTGCCAGCAGTTACTCGAAAGGATTCGGCTACAATGAGCAGTTCTTC. Its translation is CASSYSKGFGYNEQFF.

CDR3 nucleotides: TGTGCCAGCAGTTTCGCGCAGTCCCATGGCTACACCTTC. Its translation: CASSFAQSHGYTF. The rearrangement uses TRBV28 and TRBJ1-2; no clear D gene. Per the germline V gene, CDR1 is MDHEN and CDR2 is SYDVKM. The CDR3 consists of 13 residues. Trimming took 3 bases from V and 6 from J, leaving 11 bases between them.

The CDR3 DNA follows: TGTGCCAGCAGCACGCACCTCATGAACACTGAAGCTTTCTTT. Protein: CASSTHLMNTEAFF. The genes are TRBV7-2 and TRBJ1-1; D not certain. CDR1 and CDR2 (germline): SGHTA, FQGNSA. Deletions cut 5 bases from V and 0 bases from J, with 10 bases between. CDR3 size: 14 residues.

The chain couples TRBV6-5 to TRBJ1-2; 10 bases are shared with TRBD1. Germline V gives CDR1 MNHEY, CDR2 SVGAGI. This CDR3 has 14 residues. V was clipped by 7 bases and J by 7 bases; unmatched bases: 9. The CDR3 spells CASTEDRGWLGYTF. CDR3 coding DNA: TGTGCCAGCACCGAGGACAGGGGGTGGCTTGGCTACACCTTC.

The CDR3, as DNA: TGTGCCAGCAGCCAAGACTACTTGAACACTGAAGCTTTCTTT. Translation: CASSQDYLNTEAFF. V is TRBV3-1 (or the pseudogene TRBV3-2) and J is TRBJ1-1, with D unclear. The V and J ends lost 0 bases and 0 bases respectively, with 5 bases between them. The CDR3 extends over 14 amino acids. The V gene's germline CDR1 is LGHDT and CDR2 YNNKEL (reference sequence).

This clone came up a few times. The rearrangement links TRBV10-1 to TRBJ2-1, with 13 bases aligning to TRBD2. V trimming: 5 bases; J trimming: 9 bases; junction bases outside the gene matches: 7. The germline gives CDR1 WNHNN, CDR2 SYGVQD (reference sequence). This CDR3 comprises 15 residues. CDR3 residues: CASSLGLAGVGEQFF. The CDR3 coding sequence is TGCGCCAGCAGTCTTGGACTAGCGGGGGTTGGTGAGCAGTTCTTC.

This clone was seen only once. The same CDR3 can be traced to other DNA sequences in this sample. CDR3 in DNA: TGTGCCAGCAGCTGGGCTGGTACAGATACGCAGTATTTT. This gives the protein CASSWAGTDTQYF. The V gene is TRBV5-6, the J gene TRBJ2-3; D remains ambiguous. Germline V lookup: CDR1 SGHDT, CDR2 YYEEEE. The CDR3 extends over 13 amino acids. The V gene lost 3 bases and the J gene lost 3 bases, with 8 bases spanning the gap.

The chain is built from TRBV20-1 and TRBJ2-5; D is undetermined. Germline CDR1 DFQATT, CDR2 SNEGSKA (reference sequence). Between the trimmed V and J ends, which lost 3 bases and 7 bases, there was a span of 9 bases. The CDR3 has 11 residues. In DNA, the CDR3 is TGCAGTGCTAGCACCAGTGGGACCCAGTACTTC. The encoded protein is CSASTSGTQYF.